The source of this TCR beta chain is a study of blood T cells in healthy people across ages. Broader study findings: Age showed a roughly linear inverse relationship with TCR beta diversity per million T cells.

A sample-barcoded 5' primer and a J-beta primer mix were used in a second PCR of about 7 to 12 cycles. TCRdb re-called the 5' RACE reads with MiXCR, one entry per CDR3 protein. The profile shows 2 million or so distinct CDR3 sequences, roughly 49% of them singletons. The CDR3 sequence is 16 residues long. V was shortened by 2 bases and J by 7 bases, with 18 bases between the two germline ends. From germline, CDR1 is LGHDT and CDR2 YNNKEL (reference sequence). In regard to this clonotype: The target antigen is unknown.

This chain joins TRBV3-1 and TRBJ2-1, with TRBD2 as a possible D gene (6 bases). This clonotype was obtained from a middle-aged woman in good health. Input material: blood. CDR3 region: CASSQRTGVAGNEQFF. The CDR3 nucleotides are TGTGCCAGCAGCCAACGAACGGGGGTAGCTGGGAATGAGCAGTTCTTC.